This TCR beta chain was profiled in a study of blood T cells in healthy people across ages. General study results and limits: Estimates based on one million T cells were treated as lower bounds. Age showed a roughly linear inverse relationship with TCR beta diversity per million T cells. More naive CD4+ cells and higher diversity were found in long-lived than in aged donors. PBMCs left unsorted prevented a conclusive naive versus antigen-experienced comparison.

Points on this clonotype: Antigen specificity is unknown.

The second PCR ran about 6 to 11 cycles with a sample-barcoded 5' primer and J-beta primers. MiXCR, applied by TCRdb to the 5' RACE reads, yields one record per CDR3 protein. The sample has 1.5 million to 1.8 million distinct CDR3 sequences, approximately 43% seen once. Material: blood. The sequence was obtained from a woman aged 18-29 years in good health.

The CDR3 spells CASSFRGIGTGELFF. For the CDR3, the DNA is TGTGCCAGCAGTTTCCGAGGGATCGGCACCGGGGAGCTGTTTTTT. This chain uses TRBV28 with TRBJ2-2, with D perhaps matching TRBD2 (5 bases). The length of the CDR3 is 15 residues. Germline loops: CDR1 MDHEN, CDR2 SYDVKM. Trimming left V 3 bases short and J 4 bases short, with 12 bases between.